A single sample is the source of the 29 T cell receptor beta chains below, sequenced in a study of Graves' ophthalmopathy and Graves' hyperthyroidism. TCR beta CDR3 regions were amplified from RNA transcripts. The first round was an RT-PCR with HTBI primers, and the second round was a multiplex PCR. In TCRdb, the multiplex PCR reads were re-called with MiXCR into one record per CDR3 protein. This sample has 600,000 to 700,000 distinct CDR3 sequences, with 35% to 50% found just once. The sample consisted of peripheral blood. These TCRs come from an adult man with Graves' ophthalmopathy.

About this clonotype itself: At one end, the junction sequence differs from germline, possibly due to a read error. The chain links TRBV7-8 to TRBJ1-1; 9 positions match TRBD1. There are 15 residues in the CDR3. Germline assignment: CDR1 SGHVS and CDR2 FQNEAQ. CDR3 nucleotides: TGCGCCAGCAGCCGCCGGGACAGGGCGGGCACTGAAGCTTTCTTT. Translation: CASSRRDRAGTEAFF. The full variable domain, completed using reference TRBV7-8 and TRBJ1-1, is GAGVSQSPRYKVAKRGQDVALRCDPISGHVSLFWYQQALGQGPEFLTYFQNEAQLDKSGLPSDRFFAERPEGSVSTLKIQRTQQEDSAVYLCASSRRDRAGTEAFFGQGTRLTVV.

The CDR3 reads CASSFRYAGELFF. The CDR3, as DNA: TGTGCCAGCAGTTTCAGATACGCCGGGGAGCTGTTTTTT. The genes are TRBV12-3 or TRBV12-4 and TRBJ2-2; no definite D call. The CDR3 runs to 13 residues. V was trimmed by 3 bases and J by 6 bases, leaving 8 bases between them.

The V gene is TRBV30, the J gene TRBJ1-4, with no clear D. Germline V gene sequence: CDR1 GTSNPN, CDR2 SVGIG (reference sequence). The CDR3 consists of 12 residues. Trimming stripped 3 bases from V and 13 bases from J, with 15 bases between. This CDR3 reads CAWSLGSGGLFF. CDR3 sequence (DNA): TGTGCCTGGAGCTTGGGGAGTGGTGGACTGTTTTTT.

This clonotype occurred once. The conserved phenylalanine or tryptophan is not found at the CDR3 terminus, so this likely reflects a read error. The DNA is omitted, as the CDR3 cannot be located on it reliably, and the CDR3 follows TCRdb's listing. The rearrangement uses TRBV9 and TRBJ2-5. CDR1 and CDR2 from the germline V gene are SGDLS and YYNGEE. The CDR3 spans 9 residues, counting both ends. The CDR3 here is CASSVVADL.

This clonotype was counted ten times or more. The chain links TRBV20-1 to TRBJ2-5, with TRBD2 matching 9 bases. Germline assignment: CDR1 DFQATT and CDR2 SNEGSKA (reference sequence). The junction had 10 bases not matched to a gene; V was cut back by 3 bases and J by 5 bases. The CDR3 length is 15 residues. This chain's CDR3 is CSASGAGGRLETQYF. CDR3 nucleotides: TGCAGTGCTAGCGGGGCGGGGGGGCGGCTTGAGACCCAGTACTTC.

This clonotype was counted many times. CDR3 residues: CASSVLDRQGSYGYTF. CDR3 nucleotides: TGTGCCAGCAGCGTACTTGACCGACAGGGTAGCTATGGCTACACCTTC. The J gene is TRBJ1-2, the V gene TRBV9; TRBD1 agrees at 7 bases. J lost 4 bases, V lost 1 base, and 10 bases had no gene match. This CDR3 has 16 residues. Germline loops: CDR1 SGDLS, CDR2 YYNGEE.

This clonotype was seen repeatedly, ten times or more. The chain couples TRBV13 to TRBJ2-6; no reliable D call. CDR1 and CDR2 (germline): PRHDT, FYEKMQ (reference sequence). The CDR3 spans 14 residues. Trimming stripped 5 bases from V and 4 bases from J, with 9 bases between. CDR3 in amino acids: CASSERSGANVLTF. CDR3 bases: TGTGCCAGCAGCGAACGGTCCGGGGCCAACGTCCTGACTTTC.

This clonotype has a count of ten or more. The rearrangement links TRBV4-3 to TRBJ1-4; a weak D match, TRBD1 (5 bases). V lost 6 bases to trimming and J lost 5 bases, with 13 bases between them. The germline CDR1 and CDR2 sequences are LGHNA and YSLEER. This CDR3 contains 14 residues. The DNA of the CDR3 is TGCGCCAGCAGTTACGGGGCCTCCAATGAAAAACTGTTTTTT. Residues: CASSYGASNEKLFF.

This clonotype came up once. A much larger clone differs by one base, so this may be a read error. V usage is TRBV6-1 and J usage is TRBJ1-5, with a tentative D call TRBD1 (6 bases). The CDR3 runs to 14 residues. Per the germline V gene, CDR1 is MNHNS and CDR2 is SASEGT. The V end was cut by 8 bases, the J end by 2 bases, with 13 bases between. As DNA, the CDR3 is TGTGCCAGCGGCCCGGGACACCGCAATCAGCCCCAGCATTTT. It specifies CASGPGHRNQPQHF.

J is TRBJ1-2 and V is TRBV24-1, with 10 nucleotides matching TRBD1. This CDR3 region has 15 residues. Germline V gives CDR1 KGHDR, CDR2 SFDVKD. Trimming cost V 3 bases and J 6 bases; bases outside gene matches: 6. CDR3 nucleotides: TGTGCCACCAGTGATCCAGACAGGGGGCACGATGGCTACACCTTC. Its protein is CATSDPDRGHDGYTF.

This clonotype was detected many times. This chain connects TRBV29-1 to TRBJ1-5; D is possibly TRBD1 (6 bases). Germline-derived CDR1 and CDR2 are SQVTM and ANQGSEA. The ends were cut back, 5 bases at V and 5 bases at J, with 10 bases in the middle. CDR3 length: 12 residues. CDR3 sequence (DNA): TGCAGCGTTAGCGAGGGGGATCAGCCCCAGCATTTT. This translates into CSVSEGDQPQHF.

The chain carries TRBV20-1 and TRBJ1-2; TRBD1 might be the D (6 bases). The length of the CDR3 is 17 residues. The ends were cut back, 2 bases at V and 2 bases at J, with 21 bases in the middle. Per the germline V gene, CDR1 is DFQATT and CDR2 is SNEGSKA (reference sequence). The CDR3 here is CSARLHPGRGGNYGYTF. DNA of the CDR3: TGCAGTGCTAGACTCCACCCCGGGAGGGGGGGAAACTATGGCTACACCTTC.

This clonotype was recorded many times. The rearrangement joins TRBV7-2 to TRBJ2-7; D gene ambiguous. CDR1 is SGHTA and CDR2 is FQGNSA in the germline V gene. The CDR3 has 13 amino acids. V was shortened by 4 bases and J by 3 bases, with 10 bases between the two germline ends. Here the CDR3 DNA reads TGTGCCAGCAGCTCAGATTCCAGCTACGAGCAGTACTTC. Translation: CASSSDSSYEQYF.

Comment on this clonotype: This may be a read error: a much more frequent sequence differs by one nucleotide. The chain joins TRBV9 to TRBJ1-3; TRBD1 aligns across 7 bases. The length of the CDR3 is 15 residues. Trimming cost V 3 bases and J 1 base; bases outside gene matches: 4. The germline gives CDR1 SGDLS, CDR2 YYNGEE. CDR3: CASSAWTGSGNTIYF. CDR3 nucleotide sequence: TGTGCCAGCAGCGCCTGGACAGGTTCTGGAAACACCATATATTTT.

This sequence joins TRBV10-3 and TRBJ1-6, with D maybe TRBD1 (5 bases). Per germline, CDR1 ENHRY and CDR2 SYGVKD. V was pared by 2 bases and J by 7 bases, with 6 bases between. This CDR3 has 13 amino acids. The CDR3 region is CAISEAGNSPLHF. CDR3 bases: TGTGCCATCAGTGAGGCAGGGAATTCACCCCTCCACTTT.

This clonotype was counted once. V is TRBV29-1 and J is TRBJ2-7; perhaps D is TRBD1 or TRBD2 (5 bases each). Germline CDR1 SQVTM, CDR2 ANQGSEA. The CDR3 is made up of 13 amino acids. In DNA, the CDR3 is TGCAGTGACGGGGCACAGGCTCTCGACGAGCAGTACTTC. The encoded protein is CSDGAQALDEQYF.

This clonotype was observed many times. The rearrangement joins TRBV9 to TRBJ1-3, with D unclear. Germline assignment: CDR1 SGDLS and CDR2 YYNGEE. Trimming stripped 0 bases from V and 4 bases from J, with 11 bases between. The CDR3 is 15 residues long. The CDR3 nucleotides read TGTGCCAGCAGCGTAGAGGTGACGGGAGGAAACACCATATATTTT. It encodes CASSVEVTGGNTIYF.

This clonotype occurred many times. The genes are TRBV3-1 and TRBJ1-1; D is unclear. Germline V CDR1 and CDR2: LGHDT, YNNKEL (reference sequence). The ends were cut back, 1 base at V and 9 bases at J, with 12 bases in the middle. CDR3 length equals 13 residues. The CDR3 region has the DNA TGTGCCAGCAGCCAAGTGGTCGCGGACCAAGCTTTCTTT. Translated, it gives CASSQVVADQAFF.

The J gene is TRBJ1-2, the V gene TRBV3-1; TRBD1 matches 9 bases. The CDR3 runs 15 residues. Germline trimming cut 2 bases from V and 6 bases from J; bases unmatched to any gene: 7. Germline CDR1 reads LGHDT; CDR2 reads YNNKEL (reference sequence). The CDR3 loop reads CASSQWDRVVDGYTF. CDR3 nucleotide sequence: TGTGCCAGCAGCCAATGGGACAGGGTAGTCGATGGCTACACCTTC.

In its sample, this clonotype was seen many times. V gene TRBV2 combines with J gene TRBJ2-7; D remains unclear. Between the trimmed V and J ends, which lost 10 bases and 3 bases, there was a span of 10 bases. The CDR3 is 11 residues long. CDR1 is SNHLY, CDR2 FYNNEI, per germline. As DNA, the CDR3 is TGTGCCACCAAGGGCGGCTACGAGCAGTACTTC. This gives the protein CATKGGYEQYF. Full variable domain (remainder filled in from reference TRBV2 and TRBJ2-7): EPEVTQTPSHQVTQMGQEVILRCVPISNHLYFYWYRQILGQKVEFLVSFYNNEISEKSEIFDDQFSVERPDGSNFTLKIRSTKLEDSAMYFCATKGGYEQYFGPGTRLTVT.

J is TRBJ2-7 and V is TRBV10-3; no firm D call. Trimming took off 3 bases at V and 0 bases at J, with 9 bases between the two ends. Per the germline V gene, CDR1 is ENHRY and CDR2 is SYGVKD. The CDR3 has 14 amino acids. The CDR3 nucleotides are TGTGCCATCAGTGAAGTGGGCAACTCCTACGAGCAGTACTTC. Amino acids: CAISEVGNSYEQYF.

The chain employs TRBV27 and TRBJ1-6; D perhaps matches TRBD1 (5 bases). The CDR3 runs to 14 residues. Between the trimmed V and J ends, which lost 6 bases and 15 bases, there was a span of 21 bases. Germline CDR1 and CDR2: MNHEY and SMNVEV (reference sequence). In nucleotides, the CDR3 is TGTGCCAGCAGCCCGTTAATGCGGGACGGCGGCCTCCACTTT. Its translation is CASSPLMRDGGLHF.

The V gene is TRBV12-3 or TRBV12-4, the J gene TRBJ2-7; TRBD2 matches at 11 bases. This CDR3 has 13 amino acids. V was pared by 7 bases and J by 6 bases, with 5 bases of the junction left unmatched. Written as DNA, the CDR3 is TGTGCCAGCACCGTAGCGGGAGGGCCCGAGCAGTACTTC. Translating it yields CASTVAGGPEQYF.

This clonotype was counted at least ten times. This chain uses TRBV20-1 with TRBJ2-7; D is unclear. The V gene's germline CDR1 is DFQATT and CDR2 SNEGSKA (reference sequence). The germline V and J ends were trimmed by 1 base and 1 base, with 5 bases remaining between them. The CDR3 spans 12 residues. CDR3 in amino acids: CSARVSSYEQYF. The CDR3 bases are TGCAGTGCTAGAGTCAGTTCCTACGAGCAGTACTTC.

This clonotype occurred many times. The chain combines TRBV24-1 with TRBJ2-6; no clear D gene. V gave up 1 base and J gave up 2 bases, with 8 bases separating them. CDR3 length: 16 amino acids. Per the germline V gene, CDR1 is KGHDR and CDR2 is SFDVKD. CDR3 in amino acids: CATSDFRETGANVLTF. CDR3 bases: TGTGCCACCAGTGATTTTCGCGAGACTGGGGCCAACGTCCTGACTTTC.

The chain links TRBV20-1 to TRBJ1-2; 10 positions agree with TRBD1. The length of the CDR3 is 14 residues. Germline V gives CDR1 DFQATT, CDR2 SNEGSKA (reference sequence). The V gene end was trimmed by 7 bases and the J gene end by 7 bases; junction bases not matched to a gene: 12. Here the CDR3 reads CSGSGQGSRSGYTF. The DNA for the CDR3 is TGCAGTGGGTCGGGACAGGGGTCGCGATCTGGCTACACCTTC.

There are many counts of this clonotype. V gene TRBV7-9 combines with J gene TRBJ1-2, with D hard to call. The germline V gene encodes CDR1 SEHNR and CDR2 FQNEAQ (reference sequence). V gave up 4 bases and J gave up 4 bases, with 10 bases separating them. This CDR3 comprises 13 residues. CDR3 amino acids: CASSYQTAYGYTF. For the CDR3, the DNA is TGTGCCAGCAGCTACCAGACGGCCTATGGCTACACCTTC.

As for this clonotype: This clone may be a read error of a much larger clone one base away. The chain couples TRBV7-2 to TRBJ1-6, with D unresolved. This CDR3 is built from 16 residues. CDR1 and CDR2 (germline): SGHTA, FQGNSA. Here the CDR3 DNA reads TGTGCCGGCAGCCTGACGGGGTCTGGGGTTAATTCACCCCTCCACTTT. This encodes CAGSLTGSGVNSPLHF.

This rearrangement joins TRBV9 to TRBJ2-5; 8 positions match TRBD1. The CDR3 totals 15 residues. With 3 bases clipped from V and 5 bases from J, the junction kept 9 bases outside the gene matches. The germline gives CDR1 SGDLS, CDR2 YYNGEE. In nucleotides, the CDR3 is TGTGCCAGCAGCGGGCGGACAGGGATGACGGAGACCCAGTACTTC. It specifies CASSGRTGMTETQYF.